This T cell receptor beta chain appears in the sequencing data of a study of metastatic and nonmetastatic thyroid tumors (dated by TCRdb to 2020 to 2021). As for the study more broadly: The researchers compared repertoires between peripheral blood samples and tumor or nodule tissue samples from patients with malignant or benign thyroid disease.

This clone was seen ten or more times. Its antigen specificity is not known. No clone much larger than this one lies a single base away; base qualities are absent. Preparation of the library involved PCR. Sequencing was carried out with an Illumina HiSeq 4000. High-throughput sequencing was used to profile the TCR beta-chain CDR3 region of each patient. Processing in the source paper ran as follows. Drawing on CDR3 differences between clinicopathological groups, the researchers built a classifier meant to tell apart patients with distant-metastatic papillary thyroid cancer. Repertoire diversity was assessed with the Shannon index, and tumor-blood repertoire similarity with the Morisita-Horn index. The public reads were reanalyzed by TCRdb: fastp trimming at Q25, MiXCR alignment, in-frame beta chains only. The authors' filters were not applied to this entry. Within this sample are roughly 89,000 clones, with about 12% of them counted one time only. Over 7% of the sample rests with the top ten.

None of the patients had been given any treatment before thyroid surgery. Using T-cell receptor beta sequencing, the study looked back at clinical samples from patients collected from the early 2010s to the late 2010s. Broader findings and caveats from the paper: In both blood and tumor samples, TCR beta diversity was reported to be significantly higher in malignant tumors than in benign nodules.

From cysteine to phenylalanine, the CDR3 is 16 amino acids long. Only the CDR3 DNA stays, 48 bases, in frame from base 1. The germline V gene yields MNHEY for CDR1 and SVGEGT for CDR2. V and J lose 6 bases and 0 bases, and a span of 15 bases separates them. This TCR was sampled from a female donor with papillary thyroid cancer or a benign thyroid nodule (not recorded which). Some clones in this sample may be carry-over from other donors' samples. The chain is assembled from TRBV6-2 or TRBV6-3 and TRBJ1-5, and possibly TRBD1, on 6 matching bases. The sequenced material came from tumor tissue. CDR3 sequence: CASRRTGTISNQPQHF. The DNA reads as follows: TGTGCCAGCAGAAGAACCGGGACAATTAGCAATCAGCCCCAGCATTTT.